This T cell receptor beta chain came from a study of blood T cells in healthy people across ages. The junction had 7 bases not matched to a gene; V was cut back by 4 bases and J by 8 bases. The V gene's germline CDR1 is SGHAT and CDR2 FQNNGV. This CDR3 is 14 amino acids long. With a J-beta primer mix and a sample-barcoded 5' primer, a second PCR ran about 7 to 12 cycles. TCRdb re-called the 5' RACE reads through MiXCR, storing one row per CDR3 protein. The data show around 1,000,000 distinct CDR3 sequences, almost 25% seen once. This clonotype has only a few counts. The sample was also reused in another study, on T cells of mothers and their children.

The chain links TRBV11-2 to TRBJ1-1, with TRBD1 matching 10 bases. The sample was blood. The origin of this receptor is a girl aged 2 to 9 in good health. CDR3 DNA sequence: TGTGCCAGCAGCTCTTTAGTGGGACAGGGGGAAGCTTTCTTT. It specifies CASSSLVGQGEAFF.